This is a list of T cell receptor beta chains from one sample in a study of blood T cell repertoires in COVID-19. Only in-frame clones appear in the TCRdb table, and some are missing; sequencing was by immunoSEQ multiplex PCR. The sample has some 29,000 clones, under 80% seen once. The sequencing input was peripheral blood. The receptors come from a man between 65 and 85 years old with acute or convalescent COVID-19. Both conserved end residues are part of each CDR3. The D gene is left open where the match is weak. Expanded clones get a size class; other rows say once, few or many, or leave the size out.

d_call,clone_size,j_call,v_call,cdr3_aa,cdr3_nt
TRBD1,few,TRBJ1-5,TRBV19,CASSRGPGQPQHF,TGTGCCAGTTCCAGGGGGCCTGGTCAGCCCCAGCATTTT
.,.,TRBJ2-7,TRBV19,CASSTSLSSYEQYF,TGTGCCAGTAGCACTAGCCTCTCCTCCTACGAGCAGTACTTC
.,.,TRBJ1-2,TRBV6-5,CASSKGFNYGYTF,TGTGCCAGCAGTAAGGGGTTTAACTATGGCTACACCTTC
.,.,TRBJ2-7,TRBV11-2,CASSLGHTGGTYEQYF,TGTGCCAGCAGCTTAGGGCATACAGGTGGGACCTACGAGCAGTACTTC
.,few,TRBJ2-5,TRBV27,CASRPSWEDLRETQYF,TGTGCCAGCAGACCTTCCTGGGAGGACCTTAGGGAGACCCAGTACTTC
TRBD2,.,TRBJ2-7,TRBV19,CASSMGGTRIYEQYF,TGTGCCAGTAGTATGGGAGGGACTCGAATCTACGAGCAGTACTTC
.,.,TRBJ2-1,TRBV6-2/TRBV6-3,CASSYGWAGQQFF,TGTGCCAGCAGTTACGGATGGGCGGGGCAGCAGTTCTTC
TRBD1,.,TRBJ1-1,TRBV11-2,CASSPQLGQGGSEAFF,TGTGCCAGCAGCCCTCAGCTGGGACAGGGGGGATCTGAAGCTTTCTTT
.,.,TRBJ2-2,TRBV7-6,CASTARVANTGELFF,TGTGCCAGCACCGCCCGGGTTGCCAACACCGGGGAGCTGTTTTTT
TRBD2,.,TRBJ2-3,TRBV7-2,CASSVSGTITLDTQYF,TGTGCCAGCAGCGTTTCCGGGACTATCACCCTGGATACGCAGTATTTT
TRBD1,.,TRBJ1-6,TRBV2,CASSERGRSNSPLHF,TGTGCCAGCAGTGAGAGGGGGCGGAGTAATTCACCCCTCCACTTT